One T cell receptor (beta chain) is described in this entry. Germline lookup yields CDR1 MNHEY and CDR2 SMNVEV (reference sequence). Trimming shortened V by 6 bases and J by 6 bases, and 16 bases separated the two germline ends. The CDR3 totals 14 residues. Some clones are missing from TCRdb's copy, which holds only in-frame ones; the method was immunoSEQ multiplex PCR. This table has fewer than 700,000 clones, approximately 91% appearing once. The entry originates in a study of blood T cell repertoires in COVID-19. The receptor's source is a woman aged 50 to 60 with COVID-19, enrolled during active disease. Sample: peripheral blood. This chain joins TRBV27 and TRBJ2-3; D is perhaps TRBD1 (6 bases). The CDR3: CASSRGMGLDTQYF. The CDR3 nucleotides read TGTGCCAGCAGCAGGGGTATGGGGTTGGATACGCAGTATTTT.